These 28 T cell receptor beta chains share one sample of origin, sequenced in a study of shared clonotypes between healthy human individuals. Repertoires were generated with immunoSEQ multiplex PCR, while TCRdb's copy carries only in-frame clones and drops some. The table lists 600,000 to 750,000 clones, approximately 75% of them singletons. The sample comprised memory CD4+ T cells sorted from blood. The subset is: CD45RA-negative fraction. These TCRs come from a woman aged 25 to 39 in good health.

The rearrangement uses TRBV4-1 and TRBJ2-7; D is perhaps TRBD1 or TRBD2 (7 bases each). Trimming shortened V by 5 bases and J by 1 base, and 18 bases separated the two germline ends. CDR3 length: 16 residues. Germline V gene data show CDR1 as MGHRA and CDR2 as YSYEKL. The CDR3 sequence is CASSMGPGGGSYEQYF. DNA of the CDR3: TGCGCCAGCAGCATGGGGCCAGGGGGGGGATCCTACGAGCAGTACTTC.

The chain links TRBV28 to TRBJ2-7, with TRBD1 matching 7 bases. Looked up from germline, CDR1 is MDHEN and CDR2 is SYDVKM. V shed 4 bases, J shed 0 bases, and the junction held 0 bases outside the gene matches. The CDR3 length is 13 residues. CDR3 loop: CASSWDSSYEQYF. Written as DNA, the CDR3 is TGTGCCAGCAGTTGGGACAGCTCCTACGAGCAGTACTTC.

This chain uses TRBV10-3 with TRBJ1-1; possibly TRBD1 for D (5 bases). V dropped 0 bases and J dropped 4 bases, with 18 bases sitting between them. Looked up from germline, CDR1 is ENHRY and CDR2 is SYGVKD. The CDR3 extends over 17 amino acids. In nucleotides, the CDR3 is TGTGCCATCAGTGAGTCTTACGACAGACTAGCGACCACTGAAGCTTTCTTT. It specifies CAISESYDRLATTEAFF.

The chain employs TRBV6-5 and TRBJ2-7; 8 bases are a match to TRBD1. Germline values: CDR1 MNHEY, CDR2 SVGAGI. The CDR3 loop spans 15 amino acids. Trimming removed 6 bases from V and 0 bases from J; junction bases left unmatched: 7. CDR3 amino acids: CASRAGQGGSYEQYF. The CDR3 bases are TGTGCCAGCAGAGCAGGACAGGGCGGCTCCTACGAGCAGTACTTC.

This sequence joins TRBV27 and TRBJ1-1; no firm D call. The CDR3 runs to 14 residues. V lost 5 bases, J lost 3 bases, and 13 bases lay in between. CDR1 is MNHEY, CDR2 SMNVEV, per germline (reference sequence). CDR3 sequence reads: CASSPDLRYTEAFF. CDR3 coding DNA: TGTGCCAGCAGTCCGGACCTAAGGTACACTGAAGCTTTCTTT.

This chain uses TRBV5-1 with TRBJ1-5; D possibly corresponds to TRBD1 (6 bases). This CDR3 is built from 15 residues. Trimming removed 3 bases from V and 5 bases from J, with 15 bases in between. Per germline, CDR1 SGHRS and CDR2 YFSETQ. CDR3 sequence (DNA): TGCGCCAGCAGCTCTGGGGGGGACACGTATCAGCCCCAGCATTTT. Its translation is CASSSGGDTYQPQHF.

V is TRBV5-1 and J is TRBJ1-1; D is ambiguous. Germline V gene sequence: CDR1 SGHRS, CDR2 YFSETQ. Trimming stripped 2 bases from V and 5 bases from J, with 16 bases between. This CDR3 is 15 amino acids long. The CDR3 DNA is TGCGCCAGCAGCTTTCTGGGAATTTCGGAAACTGAAGCTTTCTTT. This encodes CASSFLGISETEAFF.

The rearrangement links TRBV18 to TRBJ2-7; the match to TRBD1 covers 12 bases. CDR1 and CDR2 from the germline V gene are KGHSH and LQKENI. Unmatched junction bases numbered 10, after V lost 5 bases and J lost 5 bases. The CDR3 consists of 16 residues. The CDR3 is CASSSYGTGGFDEQYF. The CDR3 DNA reads TGTGCCAGCTCATCCTACGGGACAGGGGGCTTCGACGAGCAGTACTTC.

This chain connects TRBV11-2 to TRBJ2-1; D ambiguous. V lost 5 bases and J lost 4, with 15 bases in between. Looked up from germline, CDR1 is SGHAT and CDR2 is FQNNGV. The CDR3 length is 15 residues. This chain's CDR3 is CASSSQPRLYNEQFF. The DNA for the CDR3 is TGTGCCAGCAGCAGTCAGCCCAGGTTATACAATGAGCAGTTCTTC.

The chain joins TRBV7-3 to TRBJ2-2, with D possibly TRBD1 on 6 matching bases. Per the germline V gene, CDR1 is SGHTA and CDR2 is FQGTGA. V lost 4 bases, J lost 2 bases, and 8 bases lay in between. The CDR3 extends over 14 amino acids. CDR3 sequence reads: CASSSQGNTGELFF. The CDR3 DNA follows: TGTGCCAGCAGCTCACAGGGTAACACCGGGGAGCTGTTTTTT.

This chain connects TRBV30 to TRBJ2-1; TRBD2 matches 14 bases. This CDR3 region has 20 residues. Germline assignment: CDR1 GTSNPN and CDR2 SVGIG (reference sequence). Germline trimming cut 3 bases from V and 3 bases from J; bases unmatched to any gene: 16. CDR3 sequence: CAWRRQPGLAGARGYNEQFF. The CDR3 DNA reads as TGTGCCTGGAGACGACAGCCGGGACTAGCGGGAGCTAGAGGCTACAATGAGCAGTTCTTC.

The chain links TRBV28 to TRBJ1-2, with D tentatively TRBD1 (6 bases). Germline CDR1 MDHEN, CDR2 SYDVKM. The CDR3 extends over 14 amino acids. With 6 bases removed from V and 5 bases from J, the gap between germline ends came to 16 bases. CDR3 DNA: TGTGCCAGCAGAACCCACCAGGGGAGGTATGGCTACACCTTC. Encoded protein: CASRTHQGRYGYTF.

The J gene is TRBJ1-1, the V gene TRBV4-1; D is undetermined. Germline assignment: CDR1 MGHRA and CDR2 YSYEKL. This CDR3 has 15 residues. V dropped 1 base and J dropped 7 bases, with 16 bases sitting between them. DNA of the CDR3: TGCGCCAGCAGCCAAGCCCGCATAAACCGAGATGAAGCTTTCTTT. Its protein is CASSQARINRDEAFF.

The gene calls are TRBV6-5 and TRBJ1-1; 11 nucleotides align to TRBD1. Trimming removed 3 bases from V and 5 bases from J; junction bases left unmatched: 5. The CDR3 spans 15 residues. CDR1 is MNHEY, CDR2 SVGAGI, per germline. CDR3 loop: CASSYRGTGGTEAFF. For the CDR3, the DNA is TGTGCCAGCAGTTATAGGGGGACAGGGGGTACTGAAGCTTTCTTT.

In its sample, this clone was seen many times. This chain uses TRBV7-2 with TRBJ2-7; maybe TRBD2 (5 bases). The CDR3 length is 15 residues. Germline V lookup: CDR1 SGHTA, CDR2 FQGNSA. The germline V and J ends were trimmed by 1 base and 2 bases, with 12 bases remaining between them. The CDR3 coding sequence is TGTGCCAGCAGCTTAGACCGAATGGGAGCCTACGAGCAGTACTTC. The encoded protein is CASSLDRMGAYEQYF.

The CDR3: CASSEQGYTEAFF. Here the CDR3 DNA reads TGTGCCAGCAGTGAACAGGGTTACACTGAAGCTTTCTTT. This rearrangement joins TRBV2 to TRBJ1-1, with D possibly being TRBD1 (5 bases). CDR1 is SNHLY, CDR2 FYNNEI, per germline. Trimming left V 2 bases short and J 3 bases short, with 7 bases between. The CDR3 contains 13 residues.

The chain links TRBV29-1 to TRBJ2-5; weak D call: TRBD1 (5 bases). The CDR3 runs 13 residues. Trimming left V 4 bases short and J 2 bases short, with 11 bases between. CDR1 is SQVTM and CDR2 is ANQGSEA in the germline V gene. DNA for the CDR3: TGCAGCGTTGCAGCCAGGGTACAAGAGACCCAGTACTTC. Translated, it gives CSVAARVQETQYF.

Many counts were recorded for this clone. The V and J genes are TRBV7-9 and TRBJ1-2, with unresolved D. Germline V gene lookup returns CDR1 SEHNR and CDR2 FQNEAQ (reference sequence). This CDR3 is built from 12 residues. V was pared by 3 bases and J by 5 bases, with 7 bases between. The CDR3 nucleotides are TGTGCCAGCAGCTTGCGGGGATATGGCTACACCTTC. The encoded protein is CASSLRGYGYTF. Full variable domain (rest looked up from reference TRBV7-9 and TRBJ1-2): DTGVSQNPRHKITKRGQNVTFRCDPISEHNRLYWYRQTLGQGPEFLTYFQNEAQLEKSRLLSDRFSAERPKGSFSTLEIQRTEQGDSAMYLCASSLRGYGYTFGSGTRLTVV.

This chain links TRBV15 with TRBJ2-2; the match to TRBD1 covers 12 bases. This CDR3 has 17 amino acids. The V gene's germline CDR1 is LNHNV and CDR2 YYDKDF (reference sequence). J lost 2 bases, V lost 1 base, and 2 bases had no gene match. CDR3 loop: CATSRGGTGGNTGELFF. CDR3 in DNA: TGTGCCACCAGCAGAGGGGGGACAGGGGGCAACACCGGGGAGCTGTTTTTT.

The gene calls are TRBV21-1 and TRBJ1-5. TRBV21-1 is shown as a pseudogene. CDR3 length: 19 amino acids. The CDR3 region has the DNA TGTGCCAGCAGCTCCGTGGGGGTCAGGGTAGGAGTCGGATGTCAGCCCCAGCATTTT. Translating gives CASSSVGVRVGVGCQPQHF.

The chain joins TRBV5-1 to TRBJ2-1; 7 nucleotides align to TRBD2. This CDR3 has 16 amino acids. Per the germline V gene, CDR1 is SGHRS and CDR2 is YFSETQ. V trimming: 1 base; J trimming: 5 bases; junction bases outside the gene matches: 9. CDR3 loop: CASSLRGGSGNNEQFF. CDR3 nucleotides: TGCGCCAGCAGCTTGCGGGGCGGGAGCGGGAACAATGAGCAGTTCTTC. Full variable domain (remainder filled in from reference TRBV5-1 and TRBJ2-1): KAGVTQTPRYLIKTRGQQVTLSCSPISGHRSVSWYQQTPGQGLQFLFEYFSETQRNKGNFPGRFSGRQFSNSRSEMNVSTLELGDSALYLCASSLRGGSGNNEQFFGPGTRLTVL.

The chain links TRBV25-1 to TRBJ2-5; possibly TRBD1 for D (6 bases). The DNA matches TRBJ2-7 better at its end, which makes the J call doubtful. The CDR3 consists of 12 residues. Germline CDR1 and CDR2: MGHDK and SYGVNS. CDR3 in DNA: TGTGCCAGCGCCGGGACATTGTACGAGCAGTACTTC. It codes for CASAGTLYEQYF.

At least ten counts were recorded for this clone. The rearrangement links TRBV5-1 to TRBJ1-2, with unresolved D. Germline V gene data show CDR1 as SGHRS and CDR2 as YFSETQ. Trimming pared 1 base from V and 6 bases from J, leaving 16 bases between. The CDR3 runs 15 residues. CDR3 bases: TGCGCCAGCAGCTTGACGGTACTGAGCGCTGATGGCTACACCTTC. Amino acid sequence: CASSLTVLSADGYTF.

This clone appeared many times. The chain employs TRBV6-1 and TRBJ2-3, with D uncertain. Germline lookup yields CDR1 MNHNS and CDR2 SASEGT. The CDR3 has 14 residues. With 4 bases removed from V and 2 bases from J, the gap between germline ends came to 10 bases. The CDR3 here is CASSGGPNTDTQYF. In DNA, the CDR3 is TGTGCCAGCAGTGGCGGACCAAACACAGATACGCAGTATTTT.

This chain links TRBV9 with TRBJ1-2; D gene ambiguous. CDR1 and CDR2 from the germline V gene are SGDLS and YYNGEE. V dropped 4 bases and J dropped 6 bases, with 22 bases sitting between them. The CDR3 is made up of 16 amino acids. The CDR3 loop reads CASSLGPRNILDGYTF. CDR3 nucleotide sequence: TGTGCCAGCAGCCTCGGTCCCAGAAACATTCTGGATGGCTACACCTTC.

The V call is TRBV5-1, the J call TRBJ2-5, with D possibly TRBD1 on 6 matching bases. In germline, CDR1 is SGHRS, CDR2 YFSETQ. The ends were cut back, 4 bases at V and 5 bases at J, with 18 bases in the middle. This CDR3 has 15 amino acids. The CDR3: CASSTSGQHSETQYF. The CDR3 nucleotides read TGCGCCAGCAGCACTTCAGGACAGCATTCGGAGACCCAGTACTTC.

The chain couples TRBV5-1 to TRBJ1-4, with 8 bases matching TRBD1. Germline V gives CDR1 SGHRS, CDR2 YFSETQ. The CDR3 contains 15 residues. V was pared by 4 bases and J by 7 bases, with 9 bases of the junction left unmatched. The CDR3 DNA reads as TGCGCCAGCAGCCCCTGGACAGGGAGCGTTGAAAAACTGTTTTTT. Translated: CASSPWTGSVEKLFF.

The V call is TRBV5-6, the J call TRBJ1-1; D call uncertain. This CDR3 has 14 amino acids. Trimming removed 0 bases from V and 0 bases from J, with 6 bases in between. Germline V CDR1 and CDR2: SGHDT, YYEEEE. CDR3 region: CASSLEGMNTEAFF. CDR3 coding DNA: TGTGCCAGCAGCTTGGAGGGAATGAACACTGAAGCTTTCTTT.